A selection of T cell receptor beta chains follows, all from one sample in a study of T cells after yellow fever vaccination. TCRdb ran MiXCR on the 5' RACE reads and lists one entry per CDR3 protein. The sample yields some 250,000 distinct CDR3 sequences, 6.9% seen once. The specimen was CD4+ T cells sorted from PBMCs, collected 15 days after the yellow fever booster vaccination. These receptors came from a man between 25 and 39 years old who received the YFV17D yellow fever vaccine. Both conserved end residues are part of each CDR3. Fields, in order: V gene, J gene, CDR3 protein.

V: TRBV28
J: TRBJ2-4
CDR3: CASSLQGGIQYF

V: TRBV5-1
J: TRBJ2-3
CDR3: CASSLFQYTDTQYF

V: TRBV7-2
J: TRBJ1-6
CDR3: CASSPGDRWNSPLHF

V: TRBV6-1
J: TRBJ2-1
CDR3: CASRGSGTSGSNEQFF

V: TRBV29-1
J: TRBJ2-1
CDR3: CSVMTGGVYNEQFF

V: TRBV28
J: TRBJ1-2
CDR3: CASSRGDLYGYTF

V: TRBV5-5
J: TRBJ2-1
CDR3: CASSLLQDNEQFF

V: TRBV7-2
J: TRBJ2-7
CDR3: CASTSGGRTAYEQYF

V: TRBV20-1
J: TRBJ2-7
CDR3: CSAAGATGLAGGGEQYF

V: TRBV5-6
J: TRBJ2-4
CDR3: CASSFGQGLNIQYF

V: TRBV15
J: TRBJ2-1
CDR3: CATSRGNLAGGDNEQFF

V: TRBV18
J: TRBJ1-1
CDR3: CASSEVLNTEAFF

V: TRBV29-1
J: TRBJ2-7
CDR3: CSVRGQGSNEQYF

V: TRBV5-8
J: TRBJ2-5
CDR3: CVSSLVPGQGVQETQYF

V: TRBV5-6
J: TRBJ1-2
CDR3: CASSLEDRGRGYTF

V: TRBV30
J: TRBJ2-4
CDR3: CAWNPYGGFNIQYF

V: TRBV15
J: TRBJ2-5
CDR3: CATSRKLRTVGGRGETQYF

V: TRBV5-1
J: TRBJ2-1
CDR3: CASSWAGTSFDNEQFF

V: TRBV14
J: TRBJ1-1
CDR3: CASSHEQGRAFF

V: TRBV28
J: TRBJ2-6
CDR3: CASSPRSGANVLTF

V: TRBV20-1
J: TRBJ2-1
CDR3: CSASRRYNEQFF

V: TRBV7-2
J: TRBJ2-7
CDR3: CASSLVWGSYEQYF

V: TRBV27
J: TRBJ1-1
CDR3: CASSRPGVTTEAFF

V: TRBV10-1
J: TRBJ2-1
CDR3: CASSSGTSGHNEQFF

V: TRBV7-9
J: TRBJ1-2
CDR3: CASTSWGQGNYGYTF

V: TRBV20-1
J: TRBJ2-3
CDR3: CSASPGTGGDTQYF

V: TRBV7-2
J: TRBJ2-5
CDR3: CASSSGLAGGGETQYF

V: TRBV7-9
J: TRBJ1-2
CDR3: CASSFLDRRSYGYTF

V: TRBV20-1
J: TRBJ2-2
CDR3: CSAGTGESTSGHTGELFF

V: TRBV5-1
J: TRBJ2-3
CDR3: CASSLSPGQSTDTQYF

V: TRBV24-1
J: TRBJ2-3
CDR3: CATPGSAPQHTQYF

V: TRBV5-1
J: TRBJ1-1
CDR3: CASSWELTGSEAFF

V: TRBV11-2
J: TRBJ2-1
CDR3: CASSLDRAGLVRDEQFF

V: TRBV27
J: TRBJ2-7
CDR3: CASSLRRDSYEQYF

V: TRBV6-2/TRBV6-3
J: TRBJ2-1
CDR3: CASSNTGAEQFF

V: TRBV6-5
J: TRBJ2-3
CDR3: CASSKGGSTDTQYF

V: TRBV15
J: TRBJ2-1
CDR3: CATSRDVGTGKGEQFF

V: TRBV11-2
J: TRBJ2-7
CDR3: CASSFESSAEQYF

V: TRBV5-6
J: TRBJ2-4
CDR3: CASSPATTSKNIQYF

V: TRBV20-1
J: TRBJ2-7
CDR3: CSAREGSWRDTTYEQYF

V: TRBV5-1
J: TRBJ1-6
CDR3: CASSSSWGESPLHF

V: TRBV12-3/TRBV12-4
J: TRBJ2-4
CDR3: CASSGGTSVLAKNIQYF

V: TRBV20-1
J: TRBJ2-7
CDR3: CSASRGLYYEQYF

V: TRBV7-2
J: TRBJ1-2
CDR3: CASSVRDRVNYGYTF

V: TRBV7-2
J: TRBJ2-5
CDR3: CASSLDYGVQETQYF

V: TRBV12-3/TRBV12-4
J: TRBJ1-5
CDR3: CASKDLTSNQPQHF

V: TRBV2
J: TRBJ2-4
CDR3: CASIAGGGKNIQYF

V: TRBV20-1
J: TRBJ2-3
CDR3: CSARGPSGNTDTQYF

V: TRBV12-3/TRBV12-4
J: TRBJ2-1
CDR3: CASSLGQGGYNEQFF

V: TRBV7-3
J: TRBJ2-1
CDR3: CASSVWGGSYNEQFF

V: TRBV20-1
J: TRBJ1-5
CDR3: CSAEKSNQPQHF

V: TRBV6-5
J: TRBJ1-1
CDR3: CASSYSIGQQAFF

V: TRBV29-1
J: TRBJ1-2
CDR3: CSVGTGVSGYTF

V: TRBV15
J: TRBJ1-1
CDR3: CATSRVRDSQGAANEAFF

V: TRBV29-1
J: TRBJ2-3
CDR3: CSARQGRIASSTDTQYF

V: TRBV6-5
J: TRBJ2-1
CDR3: CASSYSIPGGPYNEQFF

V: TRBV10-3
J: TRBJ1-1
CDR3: CAIRGTAPNTEAFF

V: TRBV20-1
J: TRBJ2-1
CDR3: CSADRGRVSNEQFF

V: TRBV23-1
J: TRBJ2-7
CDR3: CASSPPGARQYF